This T cell receptor beta chain derives from a study of T cell changes during pregnancy in multiple sclerosis. The repertoire was sequenced with immunoSEQ multiplex PCR; TCRdb's copy has only in-frame clones and lacks some. Seen here are about 42,000 clones, under 90% observed once, and the top ten hold about 0.64%. The CDR3 consists of 13 residues. V was cut by 5 bases and J by 1 base, with 8 bases left in between. Germline V gene data show CDR1 as SEHNR and CDR2 as FQNEAQ (reference sequence). The source was CD4+ T cells from peripheral blood mononuclear cells, collected before pregnancy. The clonotype was recovered from a female donor with multiple sclerosis, enrolled in a pregnancy study. V usage is TRBV7-9 and J usage is TRBJ1-1; the D is unclear. The CDR3 region is CASSLTGNTEAFF. The CDR3 nucleotides are TGTGCCAGCAGCCTCACGGGGAACACTGAAGCTTTCTTT.